This TCR beta chain was captured in a study of T cells after yellow fever vaccination. One entry per CDR3 protein results from TCRdb running MiXCR on the 5' RACE reads. This repertoire shows more than 250,000 distinct CDR3 sequences, roughly 7% found once; its top ten account for roughly a sixth. V was trimmed by 4 bases and J by 8 bases, leaving 11 bases between them. This CDR3 is 12 amino acids long. CDR1 SQVTM and CDR2 ANQGSEA come from the germline V gene. The chain carries TRBV29-1 and TRBJ1-4; unclear D gene. The clonotype comes from a man in his late teens or twenties who received the YFV17D yellow fever vaccine. The sequencing here drew on PBMCs, taken around 45 days after the first yellow fever vaccination. The CDR3 reads CSVGGSGEKLFF. The DNA of the CDR3 is TGCAGCGTTGGCGGGTCAGGAGAAAAACTGTTTTTT.